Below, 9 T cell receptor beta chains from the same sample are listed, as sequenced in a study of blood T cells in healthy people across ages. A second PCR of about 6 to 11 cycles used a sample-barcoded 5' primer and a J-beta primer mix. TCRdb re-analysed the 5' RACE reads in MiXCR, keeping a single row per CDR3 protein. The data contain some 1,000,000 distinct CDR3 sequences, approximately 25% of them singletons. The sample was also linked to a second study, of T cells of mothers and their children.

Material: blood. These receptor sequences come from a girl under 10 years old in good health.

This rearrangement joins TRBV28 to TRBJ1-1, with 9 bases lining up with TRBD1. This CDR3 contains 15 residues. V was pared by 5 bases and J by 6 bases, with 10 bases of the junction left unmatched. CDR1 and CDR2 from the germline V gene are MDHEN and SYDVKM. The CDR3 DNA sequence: TGTGCCAGCAGTACACACAGGGGGCTCTTAGCTGAAGCTTTCTTT. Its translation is CASSTHRGLLAEAFF.

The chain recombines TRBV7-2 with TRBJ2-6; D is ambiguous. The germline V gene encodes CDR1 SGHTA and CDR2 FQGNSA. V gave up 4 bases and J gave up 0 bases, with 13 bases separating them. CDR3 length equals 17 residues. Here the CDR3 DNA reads TGTGCCAGCAGCTCCAGGTGGCGGACCTCTGGGGCCAACGTCCTGACTTTC. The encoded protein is CASSSRWRTSGANVLTF. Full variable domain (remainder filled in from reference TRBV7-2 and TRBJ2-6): GAGVSQSPSNKVTEKGKDVELRCDPISGHTALYWYRQSLGQGLEFLIYFQGNSAPDKSGLPSDRFSAERTGGSVSTLTIQRTQQEDSAVYLCASSSRWRTSGANVLTFGAGSRLTVL.

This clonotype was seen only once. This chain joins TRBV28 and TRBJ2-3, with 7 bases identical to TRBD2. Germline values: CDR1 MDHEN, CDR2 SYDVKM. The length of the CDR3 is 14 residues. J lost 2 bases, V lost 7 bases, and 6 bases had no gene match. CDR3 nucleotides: TGTGCCAGCAACACGGGAGGTGTCACAGATACGCAGTATTTT. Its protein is CASNTGGVTDTQYF.

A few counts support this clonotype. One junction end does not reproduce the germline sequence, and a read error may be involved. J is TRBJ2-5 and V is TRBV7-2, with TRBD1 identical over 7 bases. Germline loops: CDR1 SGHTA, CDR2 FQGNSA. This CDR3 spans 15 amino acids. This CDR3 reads CASSLGRGSSYEQHF. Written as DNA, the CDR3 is TGTGCCAGCAGCCTGGGCAGGGGGTCCTCCTACGAGCAGCACTTC.

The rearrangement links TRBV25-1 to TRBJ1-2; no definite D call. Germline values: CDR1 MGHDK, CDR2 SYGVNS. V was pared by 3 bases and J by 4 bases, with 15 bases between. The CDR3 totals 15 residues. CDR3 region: CASSDSTDYFYGYTF. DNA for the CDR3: TGTGCCAGCAGTGACTCGACGGATTACTTCTATGGCTACACCTTC.

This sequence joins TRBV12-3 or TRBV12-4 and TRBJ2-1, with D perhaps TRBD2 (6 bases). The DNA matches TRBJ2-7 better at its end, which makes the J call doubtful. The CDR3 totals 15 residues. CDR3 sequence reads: CASSPGVKRAHEQYF. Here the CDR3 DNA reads TGTGCCAGCAGCCCGGGGGTTAAGCGGGCCCACGAGCAGTACTTC.

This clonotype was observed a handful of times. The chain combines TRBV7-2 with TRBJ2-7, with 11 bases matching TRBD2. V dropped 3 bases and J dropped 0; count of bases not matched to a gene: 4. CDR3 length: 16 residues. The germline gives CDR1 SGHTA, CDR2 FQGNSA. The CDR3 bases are TGTGCCAGCAGCTTGGGGACTAGCGGATTCTCCTACGAGCAGTACTTC. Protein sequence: CASSLGTSGFSYEQYF.

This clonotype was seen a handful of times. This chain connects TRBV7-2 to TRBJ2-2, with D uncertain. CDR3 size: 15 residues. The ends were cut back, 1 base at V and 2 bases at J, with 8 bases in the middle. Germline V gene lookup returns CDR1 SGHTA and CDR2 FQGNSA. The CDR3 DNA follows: TGTGCCAGCAGCTTAGAAGGGAAAAACACCGGGGAGCTGTTTTTT. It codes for CASSLEGKNTGELFF.

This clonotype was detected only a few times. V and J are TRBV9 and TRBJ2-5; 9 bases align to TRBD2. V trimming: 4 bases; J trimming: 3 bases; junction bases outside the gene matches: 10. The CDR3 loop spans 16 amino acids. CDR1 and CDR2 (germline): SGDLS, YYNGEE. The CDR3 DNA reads TGTGCCAGCAGCAAGATAGCGGGAGAGGCGAAAGAGACCCAGTACTTC. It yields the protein CASSKIAGEAKETQYF.